These 29 T cell receptor beta chains came from one sample sequenced in a study of T cells after yellow fever vaccination. TCRdb passed the 5' RACE reads through MiXCR, listing each CDR3 protein once. The data hold around 320,000 distinct CDR3 sequences, with 3.5% to 4.5% observed a single time. Material: PBMCs, obtained 15 days after the yellow fever booster vaccination. Receptors originate from a man between 18 and 29 years old who received the YFV17D yellow fever vaccine.

The chain is built from TRBV18 and TRBJ2-1, with D unresolved. The ends were cut back, 3 bases at V and 10 bases at J, with 10 bases in the middle. The CDR3 contains 12 residues. The germline CDR1 and CDR2 sequences are KGHSH and LQKENI. The CDR3 DNA is TGTGCCAGCTCACCCCCGGTTGGAGAGCAGTTCTTC. This codes for CASSPPVGEQFF.

A remark on this clonotype: A much larger clone is a single base away; this may be a read error. This chain joins TRBV20-1 and TRBJ2-3, with 7 bases fitting TRBD2. This CDR3 is 15 amino acids long. CDR1 is DFQATT, CDR2 SNEGSKA, per germline (reference sequence). The CDR3 sequence is CSAIGASGYTDKQYF. CDR3 DNA: TGCAGTGCTATTGGAGCTAGCGGTTACACAGATAAGCAGTATTTT.

Many counts were recorded for this clonotype. The chain has TRBV29-1 and TRBJ2-2, with D perhaps TRBD1 or TRBD2 (5 bases each). Between the trimmed V and J ends, which lost 5 bases and 6 bases, there was a span of 10 bases. CDR1 SQVTM and CDR2 ANQGSEA come from the germline V gene. This CDR3 has 12 residues. The CDR3, as DNA: TGCAGCGTTTGGGGGAAACCCGGGGAGCTGTTTTTT. This encodes CSVWGKPGELFF.

This chain uses TRBV29-1 with TRBJ1-2, with 9 bases identical to TRBD1. The trim removed 7 bases at V and 3 bases at J, leaving 6 bases unmatched. The CDR3 runs 13 residues. CDR1 is SQVTM and CDR2 is ANQGSEA in the germline V gene. In DNA form, the CDR3 reads TGCAGCGGGAAGAGGACAGGGGACTATGGCTACACCTTC. Its protein product is CSGKRTGDYGYTF.

This sequence joins TRBV29-1 and TRBJ2-5; 7 positions match TRBD1. The CDR3 spans 13 residues. V dropped 7 bases and J dropped 5; count of bases not matched to a gene: 10. Germline V lookup: CDR1 SQVTM, CDR2 ANQGSEA. The CDR3: CSAERGLMETQYF. CDR3 nucleotides: TGCAGCGCCGAAAGGGGGCTCATGGAGACCCAGTACTTC.

V usage is TRBV7-3 and J usage is TRBJ2-3, with TRBD1 as a possible D gene (5 bases). V was clipped by 4 bases and J by 1 base, with 9 bases between them. The CDR3 consists of 14 residues. CDR1 and CDR2 from the germline V gene are SGHTA and FQGTGA. In DNA form, the CDR3 reads TGTGCCAGCAGCTCCGGACACCGCACAGATACGCAGTATTTT. It yields the protein CASSSGHRTDTQYF.

The chain joins TRBV9 to TRBJ2-7, with D perhaps matching TRBD2 (6 bases). The CDR3 consists of 18 residues. V shed 2 bases and J shed 0 bases, with 21 bases lying between them. Germline CDR1 SGDLS, CDR2 YYNGEE. The CDR3, as DNA: TGTGCCAGCAGCGTGGGCCCCCCGGGGGACGGCAGCTCCTACGAGCAGTACGTC. Translating it yields CASSVGPPGDGSSYEQYV.

This clonotype has more than one count but fewer than ten. The V gene is TRBV7-9, the J gene TRBJ2-3; 7 bases fit TRBD1. The CDR3 length is 17 residues. V lost 4 bases to trimming and J lost 0 bases; unmatched junction nucleotides: 10. Germline loops: CDR1 SEHNR, CDR2 FQNEAQ (reference sequence). The CDR3 DNA is TGTGCCAGCAGCTCCCCTTTGGGGACAGAGAGCACAGATACGCAGTATTTT. It yields the protein CASSSPLGTESTDTQYF.

This sequence joins TRBV14 and TRBJ1-1, with 11 bases that match TRBD1. CDR3 length: 19 amino acids. CDR1 is SGHDN, CDR2 FVKESK, per germline. V was pared by 4 bases and J by 1 base, with 14 bases of the junction left unmatched. As DNA, the CDR3 is TGTGCCAGCAGCCGTCTCATGGGGGACAGGGGGAAAAAGAACACTGAAGCTTTCTTT. Translated, it gives CASSRLMGDRGKKNTEAFF.

This clonotype was seen ten or more times. The chain joins TRBV5-1 to TRBJ1-2; 8 bases align to TRBD1. Germline V gene data show CDR1 as SGHRS and CDR2 as YFSETQ. V trimming: 0 bases; J trimming: 8 bases; junction bases outside the gene matches: 9. The CDR3 runs 15 residues. The CDR3 region has the DNA TGCGCCAGCAGCTTGGAGTCAGGGGGCATTGGAGGCTACACCTTC. This encodes CASSLESGGIGGYTF.

This clonotype was counted many times. The rearrangement joins TRBV12-3 or TRBV12-4 to TRBJ2-2, with D tentatively TRBD2 (5 bases). With 10 bases removed from V and 2 bases from J, the gap between germline ends came to 11 bases. The CDR3 is 13 amino acids. The CDR3 DNA is TGTGCCACACGCCGGGGAAACACCGGGGAGCTGTTTTTT. Residues: CATRRGNTGELFF.

This clonotype occurred many times. The chain uses TRBV7-3 and TRBJ2-1, with D possibly TRBD2 on 6 matching bases. With 4 bases removed from V and 6 bases from J, the gap between germline ends came to 10 bases. CDR1 is SGHTA, CDR2 FQGTGA, per germline. This CDR3 region has 13 residues. The CDR3 spells CASSSIGGNEQFF. CDR3 coding DNA: TGTGCCAGCAGCTCTATCGGGGGCAATGAGCAGTTCTTC.

The CDR3 is CASSQLGTQGPSNQPQHF. As DNA, the CDR3 is TGCGCCAGCAGCCAACTGGGGACCCAGGGGCCCTCCAATCAGCCCCAGCATTTT. The gene calls are TRBV4-1 and TRBJ1-5; D is perhaps TRBD1 (6 bases). The CDR3 spans 18 residues. Per the germline V gene, CDR1 is MGHRA and CDR2 is YSYEKL. V was shortened by 2 bases and J by 3 bases, with 20 bases between the two germline ends.

The chain joins TRBV20-1 to TRBJ1-5; D not certain. The CDR3 covers 13 residues. Between the trimmed V and J ends, which lost 0 bases and 3 bases, there was a span of 6 bases. Germline V gene data show CDR1 as DFQATT and CDR2 as SNEGSKA (reference sequence). The CDR3 loop is CSARDRHNQPQHF. The CDR3 DNA is TGCAGTGCTAGAGACAGGCACAATCAGCCCCAGCATTTT.

At least ten counts were recorded for this clonotype. V and J are TRBV7-9 and TRBJ2-3, with D hard to call. The CDR3 totals 16 residues. From germline, CDR1 is SEHNR and CDR2 FQNEAQ (reference sequence). V lost 1 base to trimming and J lost 0 bases, with 11 bases between them. CDR3 region: CASSLEGLASTDTQYF. CDR3 sequence (DNA): TGTGCCAGCAGCTTAGAGGGTCTGGCTAGCACAGATACGCAGTATTTT. Variable domain in full (rest from reference TRBV7-9 and TRBJ2-3): DTGVSQNPRHKITKRGQNVTFRCDPISEHNRLYWYRQTLGQGPEFLTYFQNEAQLEKSRLLSDRFSAERPKGSFSTLEIQRTEQGDSAMYLCASSLEGLASTDTQYFGPGTRLTVL.

This clonotype showed up many times. This chain links TRBV2 with TRBJ2-5, with 10 bases fitting TRBD2. Trimming took 6 bases from V and 5 from J; bases not matched to a gene: 6. The germline gives CDR1 SNHLY, CDR2 FYNNEI. There are 14 residues in the CDR3. The CDR3 DNA is TGTGCCAGCAGGCAGCGGGGGGGCTATGAGACCCAGTACTTC. Translating it yields CASRQRGGYETQYF.

This clonotype was observed a few times. The chain combines TRBV6-2 or TRBV6-3 with TRBJ1-2; D is undetermined. This CDR3 is 12 amino acids long. V lost 2 bases and J lost 7, with 8 bases in between. Germline V gives CDR1 MNHEY, CDR2 SVGEGT. CDR3 DNA sequence: TGTGCCAGCAGTTACGTTACGCGTGGCTACACCTTC. Its protein product is CASSYVTRGYTF.

Many counts were recorded for this clonotype. The CDR3 nucleotides are TGTGCCAGCAGCGTATGGGACAGGGGGTACGGAAATGAGCAGTTCTTC. Encoded protein: CASSVWDRGYGNEQFF. The chain uses TRBV7-9 and TRBJ2-1; 11 bases agree with TRBD1. Losses at the gene ends were 5 bases for V and 7 bases for J; bases not matched to a gene: 10. CDR3 length equals 16 residues. Per the germline V gene, CDR1 is SEHNR and CDR2 is FQNEAQ (reference sequence).

This clonotype was seen many times. The J gene is TRBJ2-3, the V gene TRBV6-2 or TRBV6-3; D may be TRBD2 (6 bases). Germline V CDR1 and CDR2: MNHEY, SVGEGT. This CDR3 spans 13 amino acids. V was pared by 8 bases and J by 3 bases, with 12 bases between. The CDR3 sequence is CASVAGGTDTQYF. The CDR3 DNA reads as TGTGCCAGCGTCGCAGGAGGGACAGATACGCAGTATTTT.

The chain joins TRBV7-3 to TRBJ2-3; possibly TRBD2 for D (7 bases). This CDR3 is 13 amino acids long. The V end was cut by 3 bases, the J end by 9 bases, with 13 bases between. Germline assignment: CDR1 SGHTA and CDR2 FQGTGA. CDR3 bases: TGTGCCAGCAGCTTTGGGGGGGCAGGAACGCAGTATTTT. It encodes CASSFGGAGTQYF.

This clonotype came up a few times. The V call is TRBV3-1, the J call TRBJ1-6; D is unclear. The CDR3 has 17 amino acids. Germline CDR1 is LGHDT and CDR2 is YNNKEL (reference sequence). Trimming took off 2 bases at V and 0 bases at J, with 11 bases between the two ends. CDR3 DNA: TGTGCCAGCAGCCAACAGATCCAGAGCTCCTATAATTCACCCCTCCACTTT. It codes for CASSQQIQSSYNSPLHF.

This clonotype was counted ten times or more. The chain employs TRBV6-5 and TRBJ2-7; tentative D call: TRBD1 (6 bases). In germline, CDR1 is MNHEY, CDR2 SVGAGI. Trimming removed 6 bases at V and 4 bases at J, with 16 bases between. This CDR3 comprises 14 residues. The CDR3 coding sequence is TGTGCCAGCAGACTTTACAGGACAGTATACGAGCAGTACTTC. Translation: CASRLYRTVYEQYF.

This clonotype was seen at least ten times. V gene TRBV7-9 combines with J gene TRBJ2-5; D ambiguous. This CDR3 comprises 14 residues. The V end lost 0 bases, the J end lost 3 bases, and 8 bases lay between the germline ends. In germline, CDR1 is SEHNR, CDR2 FQNEAQ (reference sequence). The CDR3 region has the DNA TGTGCCAGCAGCTTAGCGCAGTCAAAAGAGACCCAGTACTTC. This codes for CASSLAQSKETQYF.

The table lists this clonotype with many counts. V and J are TRBV20-1 and TRBJ1-1, with D maybe TRBD1 (5 bases). This CDR3 is built from 14 residues. Per germline, CDR1 DFQATT and CDR2 SNEGSKA (reference sequence). V lost 7 bases, J lost 5 bases, and 20 bases lay in between. DNA of the CDR3: TGCAGTGGCAGGGACGGCGGCCAATGGACTGAAGCTTTCTTT. Translated, it gives CSGRDGGQWTEAFF.

The sample holds many counts of this clonotype. The chain joins TRBV7-2 to TRBJ2-3, with D possibly being TRBD1 (7 bases). V lost 1 base and J lost 5, with 10 bases in between. CDR1 and CDR2 from the germline V gene are SGHTA and FQGNSA. The length of the CDR3 is 14 residues. The CDR3 spells CASSLDRGGDTQYF. Written as DNA, the CDR3 is TGTGCCAGCAGCTTAGACAGGGGAGGAGATACGCAGTATTTT.

The rearrangement links TRBV2 to TRBJ2-7, with 13 nucleotides matching TRBD2. With V trimmed by 7 bases and J by 2 bases, 2 bases remained unmatched. The CDR3 loop spans 14 amino acids. CDR1 and CDR2 from the germline V gene are SNHLY and FYNNEI. The CDR3 loop is CASILAGGTYEQYF. The CDR3 region has the DNA TGTGCCAGCATACTAGCGGGGGGGACCTACGAGCAGTACTTC.

This clonotype has ten or more counts. The J gene is TRBJ1-6, the V gene TRBV12-3 or TRBV12-4, with D uncertain. V was clipped by 3 bases and J by 10 bases, with 13 bases between them. This CDR3 spans 14 amino acids. The CDR3: CASSLIGRDSPLHF. In DNA form, the CDR3 reads TGTGCCAGCAGTTTGATCGGGAGAGACTCACCCCTCCACTTT.

This clonotype has just a few counts. This chain joins TRBV7-9 and TRBJ2-6; D is unresolved. The V end lost 5 bases, the J end lost 0 bases, and 11 bases lay between the germline ends. Germline V gene lookup returns CDR1 SEHNR and CDR2 FQNEAQ (reference sequence). This CDR3 comprises 16 residues. The CDR3 DNA reads as TGTGCCAGCAGCCCAATATTTTCCTCTGGGGCCAACGTCCTGACTTTC. Amino acids: CASSPIFSSGANVLTF.

This clonotype has ten or more counts. The chain combines TRBV20-1 with TRBJ1-1; no definite D call. Deletions cut 0 bases from V and 1 base from J, with 6 bases between. CDR1 and CDR2 from the germline V gene are DFQATT and SNEGSKA (reference sequence). The CDR3 is made up of 13 amino acids. The CDR3 sequence is CSARDLQNTEAFF. The DNA for the CDR3 is TGCAGTGCTAGAGATCTCCAGAACACTGAAGCTTTCTTT.